These T cell receptor beta chains were read from a single sample in a study of cytomegalovirus exposure and HLA in healthy donors. Repertoires were generated with immunoSEQ multiplex PCR, while TCRdb's copy carries only in-frame clones and drops some. The sample shows 60,000 to 75,000 clones, roughly nine tenths of them seen only once. Sequencing input: PBMCs. The receptors derive from a woman between 25 and 40 years old in good health and CMV-seropositive. CDR3s include the opening cysteine and the closing phenylalanine or tryptophan. The D gene is left open where the match is weak. Not every row has a clone size; where given, it reads once, few, many or a size class.

d_gene	v_gene	j_gene	abundance	CDR3nt	CDR3aa
NA	TRBV6-5	TRBJ2-3	NA	TGTGCCAGCAGTTTCGACAGGTTAACGCAGTATTTT	CASSFDRLTQYF
NA	TRBV2	TRBJ1-2	NA	TGTGCCAGCAGTGAACGGCAGGGCTATGGCTACACCTTC	CASSERQGYGYTF
NA	TRBV9	TRBJ2-7	NA	TGTGCCAGCAGCCCAGTGGCTGTTGTTTGCTACGAGCAGTACTTC	CASSPVAVVCYEQYF
TRBD1	TRBV2	TRBJ2-7	NA	TGTGCCAGCAGGTGGCGAGGGGACAGGGTGAACGAGCAGTACTTC	CASRWRGDRVNEQYF
TRBD2	TRBV7-9	TRBJ2-2	NA	TGTGCCAGCAGTTTAAAGCGGGAGTGGTTTACCGGGGAGCTGTTTTTT	CASSLKREWFTGELFF
TRBD2	TRBV4-1	TRBJ2-7	NA	TGCGCCAGCAGCCAAGAGAGCGGGAGGAGTAACGAGCAGTACTTC	CASSQESGRSNEQYF
NA	TRBV5-4	TRBJ2-4	NA	TGTGCCAGCAGTAACAGGGCAGCCAAAAACATTCAGTACTTC	CASSNRAAKNIQYF
NA	TRBV5-1	TRBJ2-7	NA	TGCGCCAGCAGCTTGGTGTTGGCCGGGACAATGAACGAGCAGTACTTC	CASSLVLAGTMNEQYF
NA	TRBV9	TRBJ2-7	NA	TGTGCCAGCAGCGTAGAGGAGGGTTTAACCTACGAGCAGTACTTC	CASSVEEGLTYEQYF
NA	TRBV2	TRBJ2-6	NA	TGTGCCAGCAGCGACAGTGGGGCCAACGTCCTGACTTTC	CASSDSGANVLTF
TRBD2	TRBV7-8	TRBJ2-7	NA	TGTGCCAGCAGCACCCAGAGGGCTAGCGGATACGAGCAGTACTTC	CASSTQRASGYEQYF
TRBD2	TRBV6-4	TRBJ2-1	NA	TGTGCCAGCAGTTCAACTAGCGGGGCTAACAATGAGCAGTTCTTC	CASSSTSGANNEQFF
TRBD2	TRBV7-9	TRBJ2-3	NA	TGTGCCAGCAGCTTAGCCTCGACTAGCGGGAGATCTAAAGATACGCAGTATTTT	CASSLASTSGRSKDTQYF
TRBD1	TRBV5-1	TRBJ2-3	once	TGCGCCAGCGTCCAGGGGGACCCCCACACAGATACGCAGTATTTT	CASVQGDPHTDTQYF
TRBD1	TRBV2	TRBJ1-5	few	TGTGCCAGCAGACAGACAGGGGGAAGGCAGCCCCAGCATTTT	CASRQTGGRQPQHF
NA	TRBV19	TRBJ2-1	NA	TGTGCCAGTAGTTTGATAGCGGAAAATGAGCAGTTCTTC	CASSLIAENEQFF
NA	TRBV11-2	TRBJ1-2	NA	TGTGCCAGCAGCTTAGTAGATGCCAGACCGGGGGGCGGCTACACCTTC	CASSLVDARPGGGYTF
TRBD2	TRBV9	TRBJ2-3	NA	TGTGCCAGCAGCGTAGCCGCTAGCGGCGCAGATACGCAGTATTTT	CASSVAASGADTQYF
NA	TRBV19	TRBJ1-5	NA	TGTGCCAGTATTATGGCCAAAAGCTCAAACCCGAGGCCCCGGCATCAGCCCCAGCATTTT	CASIMAKSSNPRPRHQPQHF
TRBD2	TRBV28	TRBJ2-1	NA	TGTGCCAGCAGTTTACGGTTAGGGAGCGGGAGTAGGGATGAGCAGTTCTTC	CASSLRLGSGSRDEQFF
TRBD2	TRBV6-4	TRBJ2-3	NA	TGTGCCAGCAGCCGCGCAGCGGGAGCTGTACGCACAGATACGCAGTATTTT	CASSRAAGAVRTDTQYF
NA	TRBV7-2	TRBJ2-5	NA	TGTGCCAGCAGCTTAGGAGGGGGAGGGGAGACCCAGTACTTC	CASSLGGGGETQYF
TRBD1	TRBV19	TRBJ2-5	NA	TGTGCCAGTAGTATAGCTCTCGACAGGGCCCAGTACTTC	CASSIALDRAQYF
NA	TRBV28	TRBJ2-1	NA	TGTGCCAGCAGTTCAGCAGGGCGCCCTTACAATGAGCAGTTCTTC	CASSSAGRPYNEQFF
NA	TRBV5-6	TRBJ2-7	NA	TGTGCCAGCAGCTTGGAGGGGCGCCTAGCGAGTGAGCAGTACTTC	CASSLEGRLASEQYF
TRBD2	TRBV6-1	TRBJ2-7	few	TGTGCCAGCAGTGAAAATTGGGAGGGGTCTCGGGAGCAGTACTTC	CASSENWEGSREQYF
TRBD1	TRBV7-9	TRBJ1-6	NA	TGTGCCAGCAGCACCTGGACAGGGAACTCACCCCTCCACTTT	CASSTWTGNSPLHF
NA	TRBV11-2	TRBJ2-7	NA	TGTGCCAGCAGCTTAGTGCCAGACTCCTACGAGCAGTACTTC	CASSLVPDSYEQYF
TRBD1	TRBV18	TRBJ2-5	NA	TGTGCCAGCTCACGGGGGACAGGGGCCGGAGAGACCCAGTACTTC	CASSRGTGAGETQYF
NA	TRBV11-2	TRBJ2-7	NA	TGTGCCAGCAGCTTAGATCATCGGCGGAGCTCCTACGAGCAGTACTTC	CASSLDHRRSSYEQYF
NA	TRBV5-1	TRBJ2-1	NA	TGCGCCAGCAGCGGGCGACGGCTTAGCTCCTACAATGAGCAGTTCTTC	CASSGRRLSSYNEQFF